These 20 T cell receptor beta chains came from one sample sequenced in a study of identical twins. TCRdb called the 5' RACE reads again in MiXCR, with one record for every CDR3 protein. Among nearly 250,000 distinct CDR3 sequences listed, roughly 7% were seen once. The sample was also linked to a second study, of yellow fever vaccine responses in identical twins.

Sequencing was performed on memory (CD45RO+) T cells sorted from blood. Receptors originate from a woman in her late teens or twenties in good health.

This clonotype was counted ten times or more. The CDR3 reads CSVAGQTYGYTF. The CDR3 region has the DNA TGCAGCGTTGCTGGGCAGACCTATGGCTACACCTTC. The gene calls are TRBV29-1 and TRBJ1-2, with D hard to call. The germline CDR1 and CDR2 sequences are SQVTM and ANQGSEA. The CDR3 has 12 amino acids. The ends were cut back, 4 bases at V and 4 bases at J, with 10 bases in the middle. Combining the CDR3 with reference TRBV29-1 and TRBJ1-2 gives the whole variable domain SAVISQKPSRDICQRGTSLTIQCQVDSQVTMMFWYRQQPGQSLTLIATANQGSEATYESGFVIDKFPISRPNLTFSTLTVSNMSPEDSSIYLCSVAGQTYGYTFGSGTRLTVV.

Points on this clonotype: A read error may be the cause here, since a much bigger clone is one base away. This CDR3 is missing its conserved last phenylalanine or tryptophan, likely due to a read error. This rearrangement joins TRBV7-9 to TRBJ2-2; D not certain. From germline, CDR1 is SEHNR and CDR2 FQNEAQ (reference sequence). Trimming cost V 5 bases and J 6 bases, with 13 bases left between them. The length of the CDR3 is 14 residues. Written as DNA, the CDR3 is TGTGCCAGCAGCACAACCGGGCTAGCCGGGGAGCTGTTTTAT. Encoded protein: CASSTTGLAGELFY.

This clonotype was picked up a small number of times. The J gene is TRBJ1-5, the V gene TRBV6-1; 12 nucleotides agree with TRBD1. The junction had 9 bases not matched to a gene; V was cut back by 6 bases and J by 3 bases. The CDR3 is 17 amino acids. CDR1 is MNHNS and CDR2 is SASEGT in the germline V gene. The CDR3 is CASSLPGQGAPNQPQHF. CDR3 nucleotide sequence: TGTGCCAGCAGCCTACCGGGACAGGGGGCCCCCAATCAGCCCCAGCATTTT.

The chain couples TRBV27 to TRBJ1-2, with TRBD1 matching 10 bases. The CDR3 covers 15 residues. CDR1 and CDR2 from the germline V gene are MNHEY and SMNVEV (reference sequence). V shed 3 bases, J shed 4 bases, and the junction held 5 bases outside the gene matches. This CDR3 is CASSFDRGRSYGYTF. The CDR3 DNA reads TGTGCCAGCAGTTTCGACAGGGGGCGGAGCTATGGCTACACCTTC.

This clonotype has just a few counts. The V call is TRBV3-1, the J call TRBJ2-3; a possible D gene is TRBD2 (5 bases). V lost 1 base to trimming and J lost 2 bases, with 10 bases between them. This CDR3 is built from 15 residues. Germline-derived CDR1 and CDR2 are LGHDT and YNNKEL (reference sequence). The DNA of the CDR3 is TGTGCCAGCAGCCAAGGCGGGCTTAACACAGATACGCAGTATTTT. Its protein is CASSQGGLNTDTQYF.

The genes are TRBV5-6 and TRBJ2-7, with D possibly TRBD1 on 6 matching bases. The CDR3 sequence is 17 residues long. Germline assignment: CDR1 SGHDT and CDR2 YYEEEE. Between the trimmed V and J ends, which lost 0 bases and 1 base, there was a span of 17 bases. In DNA form, the CDR3 reads TGTGCCAGCAGCTTGGAGCGACGACAGGCGATGTCCTACGAGCAGTACGTC. Protein product: CASSLERRQAMSYEQYV.

This clonotype came up many times. V gene TRBV7-3 combines with J gene TRBJ2-3; 7 bases match TRBD2. Germline CDR1 SGHTA, CDR2 FQGTGA. V shed 5 bases and J 1 base; nucleotides not matched to a gene: 9. The CDR3 is 16 amino acids. This chain's CDR3 is CASSLLLLAGTDTQYF. CDR3 DNA: TGTGCCAGCAGCCTACTCCTCCTAGCGGGCACAGATACGCAGTATTTT.

This clonotype was detected ten times or more. The chain links TRBV27 to TRBJ1-1; 7 bases align to TRBD1. This CDR3 region has 16 residues. CDR1 is MNHEY and CDR2 is SMNVEV in the germline V gene (reference sequence). V shed 5 bases, J shed 3 bases, and the junction held 12 bases outside the gene matches. The CDR3 coding sequence is TGTGCCAGCAGTGCACGATACAGGGGAAGTGACACTGAAGCTTTCTTT. Protein: CASSARYRGSDTEAFF.

The table lists this clonotype with a few counts. This chain links TRBV24-1 with TRBJ2-3, with D perhaps TRBD2 (6 bases). The ends were cut back, 3 bases at V and 10 bases at J, with 16 bases in the middle. The CDR3 has 14 amino acids. CDR1 KGHDR and CDR2 SFDVKD come from the germline V gene. The CDR3 region has the DNA TGTGCCACCAGTGATCCCGGGACTGGAGTCGCGCAGTATTTT. Protein product: CATSDPGTGVAQYF.

This chain connects TRBV5-1 to TRBJ2-1, with 12 bases that match TRBD2. The CDR3 has 17 residues. The V segment lost 3 bases and the J segment 9 bases; nucleotides outside the gene matches: 13. Germline CDR1 is SGHRS and CDR2 is YFSETQ. CDR3 in DNA: TGCGCCAGCAGCTCCTTCAACCTAGCGGGGGGGCCGCGTGAGCAGTTCTTC. Amino acid sequence: CASSSFNLAGGPREQFF. Full variable domain (rest looked up from reference TRBV5-1 and TRBJ2-1): KAGVTQTPRYLIKTRGQQVTLSCSPISGHRSVSWYQQTPGQGLQFLFEYFSETQRNKGNFPGRFSGRQFSNSRSEMNVSTLELGDSALYLCASSSFNLAGGPREQFFGPGTRLTVL.

This clonotype was counted many times. The rearrangement uses TRBV12-3 or TRBV12-4 and TRBJ1-5, with D maybe TRBD1 (5 bases). The CDR3 covers 14 residues. Trimming left V 3 bases short and J 6 bases short, with 12 bases between. The CDR3 spells CASSLGGVGQPQHF. The CDR3 nucleotides read TGTGCCAGCAGTTTGGGAGGGGTCGGTCAGCCCCAGCATTTT.

This clonotype has a count of ten or more. The rearrangement links TRBV3-1 to TRBJ2-2; TRBD1 matches 9 bases. Germline CDR1 and CDR2: LGHDT and YNNKEL (reference sequence). J gave up 0 bases and V 0 bases, and 20 bases lay outside the gene matches. The CDR3 is made up of 23 amino acids. The CDR3 sequence is CASSQDSGLRTGVALSNTGELFF. The CDR3 DNA sequence: TGTGCCAGCAGCCAAGATTCCGGTTTACGGACAGGGGTCGCCCTTTCGAACACCGGGGAGCTGTTTTTT.

The rearrangement joins TRBV14 to TRBJ2-5; no clear D. V shed 0 bases and J shed 7 bases, with 6 bases lying between them. From germline, CDR1 is SGHDN and CDR2 FVKESK. This CDR3 has 12 amino acids. CDR3: CASSQDRRTQYF. The CDR3 region has the DNA TGTGCCAGCAGCCAAGATCGGAGGACCCAGTACTTC.

This rearrangement joins TRBV5-6 to TRBJ1-5; 11 nucleotides agree with TRBD1. J was trimmed by 16 bases and V by 4 bases; bases with no gene match: 10. Germline-derived CDR1 and CDR2 are SGHDT and YYEEEE. The CDR3 has 13 amino acids. The CDR3 DNA is TGTGCCAGCAGCCACGGGACAGGGGGAAGCGAACATTTT. Translation: CASSHGTGGSEHF.

This clonotype was seen many times. This chain uses TRBV7-3 with TRBJ2-1; D not resolved. The CDR3 spans 12 residues. Per the germline V gene, CDR1 is SGHTA and CDR2 is FQGTGA. V dropped 5 bases and J dropped 7 bases, with 9 bases sitting between them. DNA for the CDR3: TGTGCCAGCAGCCTCGACAAAAATGAGCAGTTCTTC. Translating it yields CASSLDKNEQFF.

This clonotype appeared a few times. The J gene is TRBJ1-4, the V gene TRBV12-3 or TRBV12-4; no reliable D call. V lost 6 bases and J 3 bases, leaving 11 bases between the germline ends. The CDR3 runs to 14 residues. CDR3 amino acids: CASSSGNSNEKLFF. DNA of the CDR3: TGTGCCAGCAGCTCCGGGAACTCTAATGAAAAACTGTTTTTT.

This clonotype was seen at least ten times. The chain links TRBV5-1 to TRBJ1-5, with D uncertain. Trimming stripped 4 bases from V and 7 bases from J, with 12 bases between. The CDR3 length is 13 residues. Germline V gene lookup returns CDR1 SGHRS and CDR2 YFSETQ. CDR3 sequence reads: CASSQEVGQPQHF. The CDR3 DNA reads TGCGCCAGCAGCCAGGAAGTAGGCCAGCCCCAGCATTTT. The full variable domain, in which reference TRBV5-1 and TRBJ1-5 provide the parts outside the CDR3, is KAGVTQTPRYLIKTRGQQVTLSCSPISGHRSVSWYQQTPGQGLQFLFEYFSETQRNKGNFPGRFSGRQFSNSRSEMNVSTLELGDSALYLCASSQEVGQPQHFGDGTRLSIL.

Only a few counts were recorded for this clonotype. The chain couples TRBV12-3 or TRBV12-4 to TRBJ2-1; D call uncertain. CDR3 length equals 15 residues. Trimming removed 6 bases from V and 1 base from J, with 13 bases in between. CDR3 residues: CASRYLYGSYNEQFF. CDR3 DNA sequence: TGTGCCAGCAGATACCTCTATGGGTCCTACAATGAGCAGTTCTTC.

This clonotype occurred a few times. This chain joins TRBV4-1 and TRBJ1-5; perhaps TRBD1 as D (5 bases). The V gene's germline CDR1 is MGHRA and CDR2 YSYEKL. V lost 1 base, J lost 0 bases, and 13 bases lay in between. The length of the CDR3 is 17 residues. The CDR3 reads CASSQGSRGLSNQPQHF. Here the CDR3 DNA reads TGCGCCAGCAGCCAAGGAAGCCGGGGCCTTAGCAATCAGCCCCAGCATTTT.

In this sample, this clonotype turned up many times. The gene calls are TRBV12-3 or TRBV12-4 and TRBJ1-3, with 10 positions matching TRBD1. The ends lost 0 bases at V and 3 bases at J; junction bases unmatched: 2. The CDR3 consists of 16 residues. In nucleotides, the CDR3 is TGTGCCAGCAGTTTAGCCGACAGGGGGCTTGGAAACACCATATATTTT. Its protein is CASSLADRGLGNTIYF.